The subject of this entry is one TCR beta chain. Authors' data handling: Amplification of reference gene primers was used by the study to estimate nucleated cell counts. TCRdb's copy holds only in-frame clones and misses some; the assay was immunoSEQ multiplex PCR. The V and J calls and clone size were taken over from that table, and D and trimming were inferred from the DNA. The data contain around 100,000 clones, approximately 87% of them singletons. This sample stems from a study of blood T cell repertoires in COVID-19. The V end was cut by 5 bases, the J end by 5 bases, with 14 bases between. The CDR3 runs to 14 residues. Germline V gene sequence: CDR1 SGDLS, CDR2 YYNGEE.

The sample consisted of peripheral blood. The chain is built from TRBV9 and TRBJ2-1; D is unclear. This sequence was found in a human donor in a cohort sampled during active COVID-19. The DNA of the CDR3 is TGTGCCAGCAGTACAAGGTCCAGCGACAATGAGCAGTTCTTC. Translation: CASSTRSSDNEQFF.